Listed below are T cell receptor beta chains from one sample, sequenced in a study of identical twins. From the 5' RACE reads, TCRdb called clonotypes with MiXCR, one entry per CDR3 protein. The sample has fewer than 550,000 distinct CDR3 sequences, around 15% seen once. A further study also used this sample, focusing on yellow fever vaccine responses in identical twins.

Sequencing input: CD4+ T cells sorted from blood. All receptors derive from a woman aged 18-29 years in good health. CDR3s include the opening cysteine and the closing phenylalanine or tryptophan. The order of the fields is D gene, V gene, CDR3 protein. The D gene is left open where the match is weak.

D: NA
V: TRBV20-1
CDR3: CSITASSGNTIYF

D: TRBD2
V: TRBV18
CDR3: CASSPVNSGLTYNEQFF

D: NA
V: TRBV12-3/TRBV12-4
CDR3: CASSLAVAKNIQYF

D: NA
V: TRBV11-1
CDR3: CASSLARGSLTPSGANVLTF

D: TRBD2
V: TRBV11-2
CDR3: CASSRSGRRETQYF

D: TRBD1
V: TRBV10-3
CDR3: CATTSSTTGGGKLFF

D: NA
V: TRBV7-3
CDR3: CASSRTRDTGELFF

D: NA
V: TRBV12-3/TRBV12-4
CDR3: CASSLGSGEQYF

D: TRBD2
V: TRBV12-3/TRBV12-4
CDR3: CASSRTSGVVETQYF

D: NA
V: TRBV10-3
CDR3: CAISDQQETQYF

D: NA
V: TRBV18
CDR3: CASSPGTEQYF

D: NA
V: TRBV12-3/TRBV12-4
CDR3: CASRYSGNTIYF

D: NA
V: TRBV7-8
CDR3: CASSNRAADEQYF

D: NA
V: TRBV9
CDR3: CASSVARISSGNTIYF

D: NA
V: TRBV12-3/TRBV12-4
CDR3: CASSLAQPGADTQYF

D: TRBD1
V: TRBV20-1
CDR3: CSAKDREKGTDTQYF

D: NA
V: TRBV6-5
CDR3: CASSYSTDSNYGYTF

D: TRBD2
V: TRBV7-9
CDR3: CASSLEALAGVQNIQYF

D: TRBD1
V: TRBV4-3
CDR3: CASSPRTGHYEQYF

D: NA
V: TRBV7-2
CDR3: CASSLGAKTYEQYF

D: NA
V: TRBV3-1
CDR3: CASSRKQGWETQYF

D: TRBD1
V: TRBV20-1
CDR3: CSARDGTGTGEQYF

D: NA
V: TRBV6-5
CDR3: CASSYSPGTYEQYF

D: TRBD2
V: TRBV12-3/TRBV12-4
CDR3: CASSPSGRAGTDTQYF

D: NA
V: TRBV18
CDR3: CASSPARYNEQFF

D: NA
V: TRBV12-3/TRBV12-4
CDR3: CASSLRGTSYGYTF

D: NA
V: TRBV5-8
CDR3: CASSSVDRPSEQYF

D: TRBD2
V: TRBV6-5
CDR3: CASSYGLAGVGEQYF

D: NA
V: TRBV5-1
CDR3: CASSLAGGLEAFF

D: TRBD1
V: TRBV27
CDR3: CASSSRKIDRENTGELFF

D: NA
V: TRBV9
CDR3: CASSVAVGTQNTEAFF

D: TRBD2
V: TRBV3-1
CDR3: CASSHGQGTSGSRDTQYF

D: TRBD1
V: TRBV24-1
CDR3: CATSDPGQGRGDTQYF

D: NA
V: TRBV4-2
CDR3: CASSHRFGAYEQYF

D: TRBD1
V: TRBV5-6
CDR3: CASSWWTGADRAREQYF

D: NA
V: TRBV12-3/TRBV12-4
CDR3: CASSWGSLNTGELFF

D: TRBD2
V: TRBV6-5
CDR3: CASSYLRPTSGSTEQFF

D: NA
V: TRBV20-1
CDR3: CSAVSPSGETQYF

D: NA
V: TRBV6-2/TRBV6-3
CDR3: CASEGRGYTGEQYF

D: TRBD2
V: TRBV12-3/TRBV12-4
CDR3: CDSRLAGAAGELFF